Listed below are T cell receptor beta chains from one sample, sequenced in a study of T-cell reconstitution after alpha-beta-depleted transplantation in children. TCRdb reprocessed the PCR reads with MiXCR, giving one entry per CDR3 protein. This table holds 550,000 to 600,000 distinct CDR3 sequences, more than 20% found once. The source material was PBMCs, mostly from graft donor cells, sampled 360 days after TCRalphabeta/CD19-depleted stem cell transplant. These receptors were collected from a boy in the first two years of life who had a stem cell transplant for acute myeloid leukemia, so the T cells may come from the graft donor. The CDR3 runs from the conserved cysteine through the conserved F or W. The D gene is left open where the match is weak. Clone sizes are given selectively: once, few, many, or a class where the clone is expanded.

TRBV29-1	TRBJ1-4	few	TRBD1	TGCAGCGTTGTCGTGGCAGGGGGCCTGGAAAAACTGTTTTTT	CSVVVAGGLEKLFF
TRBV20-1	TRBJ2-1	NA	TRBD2	TGCAGTGCTAGTATAGGGCGGGGGATCTACAATGAGCAGTTCTTC	CSASIGRGIYNEQFF
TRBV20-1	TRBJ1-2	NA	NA	TGCAGTGCCCCATGGGGTGGCTACACCTTC	CSAPWGGYTF
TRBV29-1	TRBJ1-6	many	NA	TGCAGCGTGACAGTGGGACTTAATTCACCCCTCCACTTT	CSVTVGLNSPLHF
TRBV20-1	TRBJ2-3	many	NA	TGCAGTGCTAGAGGTGGGGGGACAGATACGCAGTATTTT	CSARGGGTDTQYF
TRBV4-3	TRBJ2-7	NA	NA	TGCGCCAGCAGCCAGGAACAGGCAACCTTTACCTACGAGCAGTACTTC	CASSQEQATFTYEQYF
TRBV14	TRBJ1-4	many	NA	TGTGCCAGCAGTCGAAGGGACGGGCTTGAAAAACTGTTTTTT	CASSRRDGLEKLFF
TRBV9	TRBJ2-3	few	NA	TGTGCCAGCAGAAGTGGGGGGGCCGAAACAGATACGCAGTATTTT	CASRSGGAETDTQYF
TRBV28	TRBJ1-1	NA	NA	TGTGCCAGCCGAACCAAACTGGTGAGGGGCACTGAAGCTTTCTTT	CASRTKLVRGTEAFF
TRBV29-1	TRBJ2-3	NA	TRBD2	TGCAGCGTTGAACCGACTAGCGGCATCACAGATACGCAGTATTTT	CSVEPTSGITDTQYF
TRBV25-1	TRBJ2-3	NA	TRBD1	TGTGCCAGCAGAGGACAGGGGCGCAACACAGATACGCAGTATTTT	CASRGQGRNTDTQYF
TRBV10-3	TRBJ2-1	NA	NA	TGTGCCATCAGTGCGGAGGGGGAGCAGTTCTTC	CAISAEGEQFF
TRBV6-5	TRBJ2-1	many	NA	TGTGCCAGCAGTTACTCGAACATTGGCGGCACCTACAATGAGCAGTTCTTC	CASSYSNIGGTYNEQFF
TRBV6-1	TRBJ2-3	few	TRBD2	TGTGCCAGCAGGACCGGGACTAGCGGGGGCACAGATACGCAGTATTTT	CASRTGTSGGTDTQYF
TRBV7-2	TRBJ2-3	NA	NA	TGTGCCAGCATCAGTGGGGGGGGGGCACATTTAGATACGCAGTATTTT	CASISGGGAHLDTQYF
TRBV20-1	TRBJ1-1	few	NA	TGCAGTGCTAGAGTAGCAGGGGCGAACACTGAAGCTTTCTTT	CSARVAGANTEAFF
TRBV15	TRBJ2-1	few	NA	TGTGCCACCAGCACACAGGCAAAGGGGAGGCAGTTCTTC	CATSTQAKGRQFF
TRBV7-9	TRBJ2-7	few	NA	TGTGCCAGCAGCTCCGCACGCTACGAGCAGTACTTC	CASSSARYEQYF
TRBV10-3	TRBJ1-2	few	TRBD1	TGTGCCATCAGGGGACAGGGAGGAGATGGCTACACCTTC	CAIRGQGGDGYTF
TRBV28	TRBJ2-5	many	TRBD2	TGTGCCAGCAGTCGCCGAACGGGGGGGCCTAAAGAGACCCAGTACTTC	CASSRRTGGPKETQYF
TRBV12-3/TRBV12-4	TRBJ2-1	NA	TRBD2	TGTGCCAGCAGTAGTAGCGGGGGGGCCCGGGGTTACAATGAGCAGTTCTTC	CASSSSGGARGYNEQFF
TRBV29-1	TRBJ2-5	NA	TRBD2	TGCAGCCTCAGCGGGAATGGAGAGACCCAGTACTTC	CSLSGNGETQYF